This note documents a single T cell receptor (beta chain) sequence. CDR3 length equals 17 residues. Germline values: CDR1 SGHNT, CDR2 YYREEE (reference sequence). The J segment lost 5 bases and the V segment lost 4 bases, leaving 15 bases of the junction unmatched. Sequencing used immunoSEQ multiplex PCR; TCRdb keeps in-frame clones, though not all of them. Of 330,000 or so clones listed, around two thirds are singletons. The data belong to a study of shared clonotypes between healthy human individuals. The sequencing sample was made of memory CD4+ T cells sorted from blood. Subset given: CD45RA-negative fraction. The TCR was taken from a man aged 25-45 years in good health. The chain joins TRBV5-4 to TRBJ1-1; TRBD1 matches 9 bases. CDR3 bases: TGTGCCAGCAGCCCCCAGAGACCGGGACAGGGCATAACTGAAGCTTTCTTT. Translated, it gives CASSPQRPGQGITEAFF.